This T cell receptor beta chain was captured by sequencing in a study of blood T cell repertoires in COVID-19. Study background: The United States, Italy and Spain supplied acute and convalescent COVID-19 samples. PBMCs, B-cell-depleted T cells, or T cells provided the cDNA or gDNA that made up the material.

Germline V gene lookup returns CDR1 LNHDA and CDR2 SQIVND (reference sequence). J gave up 4 bases and V 2 bases, and 5 bases lay outside the gene matches. The CDR3 has 14 residues. Original methodology: Cell counts per sample came from amplifying reference gene primers. Measured with immunoSEQ multiplex PCR; TCRdb has only the in-frame clones, and not every one. D and trimming were read from the DNA, whereas the V and J calls and clone size are those reported in that table. The table lists 150,000 or so clones, roughly four fifths of them singletons. The material sequenced was peripheral blood. This clonotype was sampled from a woman at least 80 years old with acute or convalescent COVID-19. The rearrangement joins TRBV19 to TRBJ2-7; 7 bases are shared with TRBD2. As DNA, the CDR3 is TGTGCCAGTAGTATACGGCGGGGGATATACGAGCAGTACTTC. It specifies CASSIRRGIYEQYF.